This T cell receptor beta chain was sequenced during a study of blood T cell repertoires in COVID-19. Study information: Acute-phase and convalescent COVID-19 samples originated in the United States, Italy and Spain. T cells, B-cell-depleted T cells, or PBMCs provided the cDNA or gDNA that served as material.

Deletions cut 2 bases from V and 1 base from J, with 12 bases between. This CDR3 has 16 residues. CDR1 and CDR2 from the germline V gene are SGHTA and FQGNSA. Per the original data handling: Scientists estimated how many nucleated cells there were by amplifying reference gene primers. TCRdb's table, derived via immunoSEQ multiplex PCR, lists solely in-frame clones and lacks some. Clone size and V and J calls were adopted from that table, with D and trimming inferred from the DNA. The sample contains approximately 290,000 clones, approximately 83% of which appear only once. The chain couples TRBV7-2 to TRBJ1-3; no firm D call. The sample was peripheral blood. This receptor was taken from a person aged 70 to 85 with COVID-19, enrolled during active disease. CDR3 bases: TGTGCCAGCAGCTTAACGCCGGGGAGTTCTGGAAACACCATATATTTT. Amino acid sequence: CASSLTPGSSGNTIYF.